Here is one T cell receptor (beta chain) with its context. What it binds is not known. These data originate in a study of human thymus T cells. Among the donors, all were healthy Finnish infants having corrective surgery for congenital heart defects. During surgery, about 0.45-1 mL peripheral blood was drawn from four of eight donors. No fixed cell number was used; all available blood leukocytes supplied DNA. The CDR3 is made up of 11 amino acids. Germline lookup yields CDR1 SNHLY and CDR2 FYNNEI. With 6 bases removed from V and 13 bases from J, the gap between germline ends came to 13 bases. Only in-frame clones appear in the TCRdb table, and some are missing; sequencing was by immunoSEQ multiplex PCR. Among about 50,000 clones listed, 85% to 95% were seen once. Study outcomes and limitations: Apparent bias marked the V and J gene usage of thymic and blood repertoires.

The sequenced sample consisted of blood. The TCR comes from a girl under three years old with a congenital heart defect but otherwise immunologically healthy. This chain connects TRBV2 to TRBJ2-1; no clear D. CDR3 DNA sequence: TGTGCCAGCAGCGAGAACCCGCGACAGTTCTTC. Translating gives CASSENPRQFF. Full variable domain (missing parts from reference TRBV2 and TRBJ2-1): EPEVTQTPSHQVTQMGQEVILRCVPISNHLYFYWYRQILGQKVEFLVSFYNNEISEKSEIFDDQFSVERPDGSNFTLKIRSTKLEDSAMYFCASSENPRQFFGPGTRLTVL.